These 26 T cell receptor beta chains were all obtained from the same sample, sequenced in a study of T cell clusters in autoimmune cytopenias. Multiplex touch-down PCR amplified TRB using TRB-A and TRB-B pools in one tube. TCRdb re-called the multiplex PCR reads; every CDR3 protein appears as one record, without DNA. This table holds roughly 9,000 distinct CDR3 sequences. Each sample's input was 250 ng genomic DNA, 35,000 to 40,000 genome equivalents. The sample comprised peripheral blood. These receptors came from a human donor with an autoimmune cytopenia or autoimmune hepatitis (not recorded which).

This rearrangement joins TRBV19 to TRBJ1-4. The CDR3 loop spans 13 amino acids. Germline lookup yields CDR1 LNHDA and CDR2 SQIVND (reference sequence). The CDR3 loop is CASRVKGHEKLFF.

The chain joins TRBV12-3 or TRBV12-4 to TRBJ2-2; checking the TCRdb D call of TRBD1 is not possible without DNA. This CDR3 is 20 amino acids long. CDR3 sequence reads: CASSSDTSGTGFVDTGELFF.

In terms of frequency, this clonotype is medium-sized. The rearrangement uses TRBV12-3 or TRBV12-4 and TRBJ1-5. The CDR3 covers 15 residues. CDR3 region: CASSLEVASNQPQHF.

The CDR3 is CASSPIRTSTDTQYF. The chain has TRBV12-3 or TRBV12-4 and TRBJ2-3. The CDR3 sequence is 15 residues long.

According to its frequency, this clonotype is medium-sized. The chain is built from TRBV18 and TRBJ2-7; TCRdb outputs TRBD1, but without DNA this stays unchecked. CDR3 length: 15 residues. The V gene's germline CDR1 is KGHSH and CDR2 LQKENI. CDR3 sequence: CASSPGGGASYEQYF.

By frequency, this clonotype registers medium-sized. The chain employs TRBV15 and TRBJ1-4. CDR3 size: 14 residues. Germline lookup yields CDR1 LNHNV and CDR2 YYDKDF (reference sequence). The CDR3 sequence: CATSSGATNEKLFF.

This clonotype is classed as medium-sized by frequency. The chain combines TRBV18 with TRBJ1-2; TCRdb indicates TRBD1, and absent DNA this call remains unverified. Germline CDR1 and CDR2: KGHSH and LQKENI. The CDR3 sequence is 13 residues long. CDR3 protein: CASSPEGDHGYTF.

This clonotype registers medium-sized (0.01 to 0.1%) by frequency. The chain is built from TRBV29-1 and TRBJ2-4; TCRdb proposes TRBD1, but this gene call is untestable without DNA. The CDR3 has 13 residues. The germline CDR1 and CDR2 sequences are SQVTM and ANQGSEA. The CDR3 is CSVGRRQGDIQYF.

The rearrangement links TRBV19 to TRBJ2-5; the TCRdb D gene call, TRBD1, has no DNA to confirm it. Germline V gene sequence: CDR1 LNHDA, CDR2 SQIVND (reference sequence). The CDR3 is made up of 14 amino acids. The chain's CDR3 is CASSPAARGETQYF.

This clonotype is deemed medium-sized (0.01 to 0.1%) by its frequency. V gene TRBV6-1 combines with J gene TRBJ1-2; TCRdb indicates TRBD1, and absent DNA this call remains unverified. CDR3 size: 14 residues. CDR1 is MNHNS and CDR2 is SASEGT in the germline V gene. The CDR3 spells CASSDPGTWGGYTF.

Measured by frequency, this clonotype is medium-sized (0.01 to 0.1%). CDR3: CAWSMTQAQYF. The chain is built from TRBV30 and TRBJ2-3. Germline V CDR1 and CDR2: GTSNPN, SVGIG (reference sequence). The CDR3 totals 11 residues.

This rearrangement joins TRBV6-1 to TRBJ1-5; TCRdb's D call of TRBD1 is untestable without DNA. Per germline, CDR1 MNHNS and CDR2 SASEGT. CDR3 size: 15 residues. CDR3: CASSEEGQGYQPQHF.

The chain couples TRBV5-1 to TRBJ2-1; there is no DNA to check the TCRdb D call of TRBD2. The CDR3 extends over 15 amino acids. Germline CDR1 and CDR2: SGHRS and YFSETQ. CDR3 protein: CASSQPGLADNEQFF.

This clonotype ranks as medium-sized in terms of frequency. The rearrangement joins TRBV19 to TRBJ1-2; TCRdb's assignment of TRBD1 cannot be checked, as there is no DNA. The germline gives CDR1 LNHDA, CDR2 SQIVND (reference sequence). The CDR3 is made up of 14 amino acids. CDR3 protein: CASRGQGAGYGYTF.

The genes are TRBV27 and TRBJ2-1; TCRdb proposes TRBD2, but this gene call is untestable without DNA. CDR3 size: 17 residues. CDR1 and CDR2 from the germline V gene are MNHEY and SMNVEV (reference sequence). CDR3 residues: CASSSFSLAGGGNEQFF.

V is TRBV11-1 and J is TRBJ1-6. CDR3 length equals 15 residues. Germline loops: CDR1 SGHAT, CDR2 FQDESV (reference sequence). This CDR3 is CASSYSRASGSPFHF.

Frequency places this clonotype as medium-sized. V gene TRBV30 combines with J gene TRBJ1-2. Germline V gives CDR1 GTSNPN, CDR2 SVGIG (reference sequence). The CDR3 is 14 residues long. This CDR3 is CAWTNGVSNYGYTF. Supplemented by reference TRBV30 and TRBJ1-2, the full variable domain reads SQTIHQWPATLVQPVGSPLSLECTVEGTSNPNLYWYRQAAGRGLQLLFYSVGIGQISSEVPQNLSASRPQDRQFILSSKKLLLSDSGFYLCAWTNGVSNYGYTFGSGTRLTVV.

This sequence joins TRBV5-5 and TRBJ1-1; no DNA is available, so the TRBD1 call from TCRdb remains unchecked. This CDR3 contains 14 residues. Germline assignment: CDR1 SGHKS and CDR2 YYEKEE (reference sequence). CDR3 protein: CASSLDRSNTEAFF.

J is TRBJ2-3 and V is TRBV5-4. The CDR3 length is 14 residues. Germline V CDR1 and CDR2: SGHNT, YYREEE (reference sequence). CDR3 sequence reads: CASSLVGLTDTQYF. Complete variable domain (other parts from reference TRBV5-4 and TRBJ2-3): ETGVTQSPTHLIKTRGQQVTLRCSSQSGHNTVSWYQQALGQGPQFIFQYYREEENGRGNFPPRFSGLQFPNYSSELNVNALELDDSALYLCASSLVGLTDTQYFGPGTRLTVL.

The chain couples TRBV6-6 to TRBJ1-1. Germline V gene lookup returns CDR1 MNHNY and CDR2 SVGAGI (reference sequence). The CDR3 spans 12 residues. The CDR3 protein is CASSYQNTEAFF.

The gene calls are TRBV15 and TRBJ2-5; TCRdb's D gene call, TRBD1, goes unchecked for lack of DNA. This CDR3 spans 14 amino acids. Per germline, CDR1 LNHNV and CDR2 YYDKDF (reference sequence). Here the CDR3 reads CATSSGALEETQYF.

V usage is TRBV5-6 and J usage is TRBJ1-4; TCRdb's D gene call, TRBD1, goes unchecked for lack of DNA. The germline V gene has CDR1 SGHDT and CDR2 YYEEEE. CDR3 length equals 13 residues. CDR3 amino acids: CASSSSLGEKLFF. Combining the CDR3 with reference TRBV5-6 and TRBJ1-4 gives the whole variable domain DAGVTQSPTHLIKTRGQQVTLRCSPKSGHDTVSWYQQALGQGPQFIFQYYEEEERQRGNFPDRFSGHQFPNYSSELNVNALLLGDSALYLCASSSSLGEKLFFGSGTQLSVL.

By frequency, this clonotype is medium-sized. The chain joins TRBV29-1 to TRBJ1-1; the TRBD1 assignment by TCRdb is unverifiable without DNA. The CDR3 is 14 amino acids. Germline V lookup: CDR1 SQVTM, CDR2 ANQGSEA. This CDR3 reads CSSKGAGGETEAFF.

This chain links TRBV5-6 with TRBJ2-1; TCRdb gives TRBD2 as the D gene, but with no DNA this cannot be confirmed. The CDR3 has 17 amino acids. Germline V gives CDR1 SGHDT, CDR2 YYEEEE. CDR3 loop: CASSRPGLAGTHNEQFF.

This CDR3 is CASSPRGSSYNEQFF. The rearrangement links TRBV6-2 or TRBV6-3 to TRBJ2-1. This CDR3 contains 15 residues. The germline CDR1 and CDR2 sequences are MNHEY and SVGEGT.

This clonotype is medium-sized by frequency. This CDR3 is CASTQRETQYF. The chain employs TRBV6-1 and TRBJ2-5. The CDR3 contains 11 residues. Germline lookup yields CDR1 MNHNS and CDR2 SASEGT.